These 8 T cell receptor beta chains came from one sample sequenced in a study of identical twins. MiXCR was run by TCRdb on the 5' RACE reads, yielding one entry per CDR3 protein. The table lists approximately 280,000 distinct CDR3 sequences, about 8.3% of them singletons, with more than 2% in the top ten. The data also belong to a second study, concerning yellow fever vaccine responses in identical twins.

The sample was memory (CD45RO+) T cells sorted from blood. The receptors stem from a woman aged 18-29 years in good health.

This clonotype was detected many times. The rearrangement uses TRBV10-3 and TRBJ1-1; D is undetermined. CDR1 is ENHRY, CDR2 SYGVKD, per germline. This CDR3 spans 15 amino acids. V gave up 0 bases and J gave up 3 bases, with 11 bases separating them. The CDR3 region has the DNA TGTGCCATCAGTGAGTCGAAGGGCAGCCACACTGAAGCTTTCTTT. Encoded protein: CAISESKGSHTEAFF.

This clonotype has more than one count but fewer than ten. The V gene is TRBV12-3 or TRBV12-4, the J gene TRBJ2-1; D is perhaps TRBD1 (5 bases). The CDR3 spans 15 residues. V dropped 3 bases and J dropped 0 bases, with 9 bases sitting between them. The CDR3 DNA sequence: TGTGCCAGCAGTTTTGGGGCGGACTCCTACAATGAGCAGTTCTTC. Its translation: CASSFGADSYNEQFF.

Worth noting for this clonotype: This could be a read error, since a much larger clone is one nucleotide away. The chain carries TRBV12-3 or TRBV12-4 and TRBJ2-2, with TRBD2 identical over 7 bases. The CDR3 length is 16 residues. Trimming cost V 6 bases and J 2 bases; bases outside gene matches: 9. CDR3 nucleotide sequence: TGTGCCAGCAGCCCCTCCGGGACTATAAACACCGGGGAGCTGTTTTTT. It is translated as CASSPSGTINTGELFF.

This clonotype was seen repeatedly, ten times or more. The chain is built from TRBV4-1 and TRBJ2-1, with TRBD2 matching 8 bases. This CDR3 region has 16 residues. The germline CDR1 and CDR2 sequences are MGHRA and YSYEKL. The V gene end was trimmed by 5 bases and the J gene end by 3 bases; junction bases not matched to a gene: 9. The CDR3 sequence is CASSSPTSGFYNEQFF. In DNA form, the CDR3 reads TGCGCCAGCAGCTCCCCTACTAGCGGCTTCTACAATGAGCAGTTCTTC.

This clonotype showed up just a few times. The chain has TRBV4-1 and TRBJ1-5; 8 nucleotides align to TRBD1. There are 14 residues in the CDR3. Germline CDR1 and CDR2: MGHRA and YSYEKL. V was pared by 3 bases and J by 7 bases, with 5 bases of the junction left unmatched. The CDR3 spells CASSHGQGGQPQHF. CDR3 coding DNA: TGCGCCAGCAGCCATGGACAGGGTGGGCAGCCCCAGCATTTT.

CDR3 protein: CASNKAVRLRDNEQFF. DNA of the CDR3: TGTGCCAGCAACAAAGCAGTACGGCTTAGGGACAATGAGCAGTTCTTC. The V call is TRBV6-1, the J call TRBJ2-1, with no clear D. The CDR3 is made up of 16 amino acids. Germline lookup yields CDR1 MNHNS and CDR2 SASEGT. The V and J ends lost 7 bases and 5 bases respectively, with 21 bases between them.

This rearrangement joins TRBV5-5 to TRBJ1-1; D ambiguous. The CDR3 length is 14 residues. Germline CDR1 SGHKS, CDR2 YYEKEE (reference sequence). Trimming cost V 0 bases and J 3 bases, with 9 bases left between them. The CDR3 here is CASSLGVSDTEAFF. The CDR3 region has the DNA TGTGCCAGCAGCTTGGGGGTATCGGACACTGAAGCTTTCTTT.

The J gene is TRBJ2-7, the V gene TRBV28; 10 bases are shared with TRBD2. CDR1 MDHEN and CDR2 SYDVKM come from the germline V gene. This CDR3 comprises 14 residues. With 6 bases clipped from V and 2 bases from J, the junction kept 4 bases outside the gene matches. The CDR3: CASRLSGRAYEQYF. CDR3 DNA sequence: TGTGCCAGCAGACTCAGCGGGAGGGCCTACGAGCAGTACTTC.